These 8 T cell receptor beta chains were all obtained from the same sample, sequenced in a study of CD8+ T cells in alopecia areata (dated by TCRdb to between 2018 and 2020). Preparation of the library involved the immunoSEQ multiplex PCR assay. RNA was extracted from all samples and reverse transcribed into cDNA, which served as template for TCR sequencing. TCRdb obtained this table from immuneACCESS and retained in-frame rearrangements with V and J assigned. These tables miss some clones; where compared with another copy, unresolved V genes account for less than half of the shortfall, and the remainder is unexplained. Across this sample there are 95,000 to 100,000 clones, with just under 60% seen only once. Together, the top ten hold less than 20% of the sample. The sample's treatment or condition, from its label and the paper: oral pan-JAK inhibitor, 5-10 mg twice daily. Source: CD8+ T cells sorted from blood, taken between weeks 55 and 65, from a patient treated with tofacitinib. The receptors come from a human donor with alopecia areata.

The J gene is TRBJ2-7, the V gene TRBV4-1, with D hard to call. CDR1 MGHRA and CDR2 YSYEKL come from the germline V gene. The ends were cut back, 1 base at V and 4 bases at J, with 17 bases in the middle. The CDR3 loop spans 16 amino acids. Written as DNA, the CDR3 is TGCGCCAGCAGCCAAGGTCAGGAGTACACCTCATACGAGCAGTACTTC. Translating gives CASSQGQEYTSYEQYF.

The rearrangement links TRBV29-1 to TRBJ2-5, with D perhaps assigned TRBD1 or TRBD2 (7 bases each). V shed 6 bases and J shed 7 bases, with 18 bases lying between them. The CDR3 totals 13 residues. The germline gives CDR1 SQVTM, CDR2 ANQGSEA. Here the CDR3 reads CSVPGQGGLTQYF. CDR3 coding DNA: TGCAGCGTCCCCGGGCAGGGGGGGTTGACCCAGTACTTC.

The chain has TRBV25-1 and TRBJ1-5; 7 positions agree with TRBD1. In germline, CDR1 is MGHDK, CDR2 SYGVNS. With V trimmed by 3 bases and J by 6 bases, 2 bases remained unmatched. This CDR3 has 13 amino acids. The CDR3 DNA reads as TGTGCCAGCAGTGACTCAGGGGGTCAGCCCCAGCATTTT. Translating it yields CASSDSGGQPQHF.

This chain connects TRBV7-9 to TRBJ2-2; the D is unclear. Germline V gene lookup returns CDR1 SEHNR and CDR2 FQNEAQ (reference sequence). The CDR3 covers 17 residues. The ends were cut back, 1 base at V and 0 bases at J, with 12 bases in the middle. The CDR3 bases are TGTGCCAGCAGCTTAGACCAACAATACGCGAACACCGGGGAGCTGTTTTTT. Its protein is CASSLDQQYANTGELFF.

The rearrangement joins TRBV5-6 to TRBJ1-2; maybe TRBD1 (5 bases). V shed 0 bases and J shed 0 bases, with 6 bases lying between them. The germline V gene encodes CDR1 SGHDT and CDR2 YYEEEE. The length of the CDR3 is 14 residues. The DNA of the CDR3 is TGTGCCAGCAGCTTGGGGGGCTCTAACTATGGCTACACCTTC. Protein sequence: CASSLGGSNYGYTF. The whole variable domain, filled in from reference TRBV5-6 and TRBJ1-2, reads DAGVTQSPTHLIKTRGQQVTLRCSPKSGHDTVSWYQQALGQGPQFIFQYYEEEERQRGNFPDRFSGHQFPNYSSELNVNALLLGDSALYLCASSLGGSNYGYTFGSGTRLTVV.

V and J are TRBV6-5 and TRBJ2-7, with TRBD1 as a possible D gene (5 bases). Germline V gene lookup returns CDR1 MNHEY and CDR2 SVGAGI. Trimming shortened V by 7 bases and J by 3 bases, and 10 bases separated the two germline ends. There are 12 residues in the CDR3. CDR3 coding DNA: TGTGCCAGCATCGACAGCTTCTACGAGCAGTACTTC. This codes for CASIDSFYEQYF.

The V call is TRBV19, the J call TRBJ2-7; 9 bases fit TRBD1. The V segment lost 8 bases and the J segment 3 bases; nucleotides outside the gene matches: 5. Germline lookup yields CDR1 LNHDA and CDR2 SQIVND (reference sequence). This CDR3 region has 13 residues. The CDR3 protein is CASAGTGLYEQYF. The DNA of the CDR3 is TGTGCCAGTGCCGGGACAGGGCTCTACGAGCAGTACTTC.

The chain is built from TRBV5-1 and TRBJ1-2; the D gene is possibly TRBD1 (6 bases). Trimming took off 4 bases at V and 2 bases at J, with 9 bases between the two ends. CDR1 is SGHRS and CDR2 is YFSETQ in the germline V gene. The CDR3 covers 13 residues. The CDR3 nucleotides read TGCGCCAGCAGCGCAGGGGTAAACTATGGCTACACCTTC. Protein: CASSAGVNYGYTF.